The 23 T cell receptor beta chains below all came from one sample that was sequenced in a study of T cell repertoires in cytomegalovirus infection. TCRdb called the reads again in MiXCR, with one record for every CDR3 protein. The sample lists 200,000 to 300,000 distinct CDR3 sequences; roughly 15% were seen once. Sequenced material: PBMCs. Receptor source: a human donor in good health (CMV status not recorded). Some clones in this sample may be carry-over from other donors' samples.

The gene calls are TRBV20-1 and TRBJ2-7; TRBD1 aligns across 11 bases. The V gene end was trimmed by 0 bases and the J gene end by 6 bases; junction bases not matched to a gene: 1. Germline lookup yields CDR1 DFQATT and CDR2 SNEGSKA (reference sequence). CDR3 length: 13 residues. CDR3 bases: TGCAGTGCTAGAGAGGACAGGGGGCTCGAGCAGTACTTC. This encodes CSAREDRGLEQYF.

This clonotype has a count of ten or more. The chain couples TRBV27 to TRBJ2-6, with a possible D match to TRBD1 (6 bases). Trimming stripped 5 bases from V and 2 bases from J, with 10 bases between. This CDR3 is built from 15 residues. The V gene's germline CDR1 is MNHEY and CDR2 SMNVEV (reference sequence). CDR3 sequence (DNA): TGTGCCAGCAGTCTCACAGGGACTGGGGCCAACGTCCTGACTTTC. Protein sequence: CASSLTGTGANVLTF.

The V gene is TRBV5-1, the J gene TRBJ2-1; 10 bases map to TRBD1. This CDR3 is built from 16 residues. With V trimmed by 0 bases and J by 7 bases, 7 bases remained unmatched. CDR1 is SGHRS and CDR2 is YFSETQ in the germline V gene. CDR3 residues: CASSLDPGQGRNEQFF. CDR3 in DNA: TGCGCCAGCAGCTTGGATCCGGGACAGGGGAGGAATGAGCAGTTCTTC.

This clonotype was detected ten times or more. This chain links TRBV7-3 with TRBJ2-7; possibly TRBD2 for D (6 bases). The V end was cut by 1 base, the J end by 3 bases, with 13 bases between. CDR3 length: 15 residues. Looked up from germline, CDR1 is SGHTA and CDR2 is FQGTGA. For the CDR3, the DNA is TGTGCCAGCAGCTTAATCGGCGGGGCTAGCTACGAGCAGTACTTC. Protein sequence: CASSLIGGASYEQYF.

The CDR3 nucleotides read TGTGCCAGCAGCCAAGATCTGGTCGGCGGGAGTTCGAATGAGCAGTTCTTC. Residues: CASSQDLVGGSSNEQFF. This chain connects TRBV4-2 to TRBJ2-1; TRBD2 matches at 7 bases. The V and J ends lost 0 bases and 7 bases, in that order; junction bases with no gene match: 12. Looked up from germline, CDR1 is LGHNA and CDR2 is YNFKEQ. This CDR3 has 17 residues.

This clonotype has just a few counts. The chain joins TRBV28 to TRBJ1-5; D is possibly TRBD1 (6 bases). Germline assignment: CDR1 MDHEN and CDR2 SYDVKM. The CDR3 spans 12 residues. Trimming left V 7 bases short and J 3 bases short, with 7 bases between. In DNA form, the CDR3 reads TGTGCCAGCAACAGGGCCAATCAGCCCCAGCATTTT. Its translation is CASNRANQPQHF.

This clonotype was recorded a few times. V is TRBV6-6 and J is TRBJ2-5; TRBD1 agrees at 7 bases. CDR3 length equals 13 residues. V was clipped by 6 bases and J by 5 bases; unmatched bases: 6. The germline V gene encodes CDR1 MNHNY and CDR2 SVGAGI (reference sequence). The CDR3 reads CASSPTGYETQYF. In DNA, the CDR3 is TGTGCCAGCAGCCCGACAGGGTACGAGACCCAGTACTTC.

This clonotype was picked up many times. The chain joins TRBV7-3 to TRBJ2-7, with a possible D match to TRBD1 (5 bases). Germline values: CDR1 SGHTA, CDR2 FQGTGA. V lost 5 bases and J lost 6, with 20 bases in between. The CDR3 extends over 15 amino acids. CDR3 DNA sequence: TGTGCCAGCAGCCCTACAATTACAGGAAGGTCCGAGCAGTACTTC. Translating gives CASSPTITGRSEQYF.

The sample holds a few counts of this clonotype. This chain connects TRBV20-1 to TRBJ2-7; TRBD2 might be the D (5 bases). CDR3 length: 15 amino acids. CDR1 is DFQATT, CDR2 SNEGSKA, per germline (reference sequence). Deletions cut 5 bases from V and 8 bases from J, with 25 bases between. CDR3 sequence: CSAERVRVEARKQYF. The CDR3 DNA is TGCAGTGCTGAGAGGGTGCGGGTTGAGGCTAGGAAGCAGTACTTC.

This clonotype was counted only a few times. The chain employs TRBV27 and TRBJ2-3; no clear D. The V gene's germline CDR1 is MNHEY and CDR2 SMNVEV (reference sequence). V gave up 5 bases and J gave up 3 bases, with 18 bases separating them. This CDR3 spans 16 amino acids. The chain's CDR3 is CASSPGNSRRTDTQYF. CDR3 nucleotides: TGTGCCAGCAGTCCCGGAAATAGCAGGCGGACAGATACGCAGTATTTT.

The chain is built from TRBV5-1 and TRBJ2-5; D is ambiguous. The CDR3 loop spans 14 amino acids. Germline-derived CDR1 and CDR2 are SGHRS and YFSETQ. V lost 1 base and J lost 1, with 8 bases in between. The CDR3 DNA is TGCGCCAGCAGCTTGTTGGCGGCCCAAGAGACCCAGTACTTC. This translates into CASSLLAAQETQYF.

This clonotype was picked up many times. This chain links TRBV28 with TRBJ2-1; D might be TRBD1 (6 bases). The CDR3 totals 13 residues. The germline V gene has CDR1 MDHEN and CDR2 SYDVKM. The V and J ends lost 3 bases and 9 bases respectively, with 12 bases between them. The CDR3 spells CASSLLGAGEQFF. For the CDR3, the DNA is TGTGCCAGCAGTTTGCTGGGGGCGGGTGAGCAGTTCTTC.

This clonotype has just a few counts. The chain carries TRBV20-1 and TRBJ1-1; 8 nucleotides match TRBD1. The germline V gene has CDR1 DFQATT and CDR2 SNEGSKA (reference sequence). The V gene end was trimmed by 3 bases and the J gene end by 8 bases; junction bases not matched to a gene: 8. CDR3 length: 13 residues. The CDR3 DNA follows: TGCAGTGCTAGGCAGCAGGGGGCTGGGGAAGCTTTCTTT. As protein: CSARQQGAGEAFF.

The chain couples TRBV9 to TRBJ2-3, with D uncertain. Trimming removed 3 bases at V and 5 bases at J, with 4 bases between. CDR1 and CDR2 from the germline V gene are SGDLS and YYNGEE. The length of the CDR3 is 11 residues. CDR3 region: CASSARDTQYF. The CDR3 DNA reads as TGTGCCAGCAGCGCTCGAGATACGCAGTATTTT.

This clonotype was counted many times. The chain has TRBV10-3 and TRBJ2-7; D possibly corresponds to TRBD1 (6 bases). CDR1 is ENHRY and CDR2 is SYGVKD in the germline V gene. CDR3 length: 12 amino acids. The V end was cut by 6 bases, the J end by 7 bases, with 13 bases between. As DNA, the CDR3 is TGTGCCATCAGAAGGGACATCCAAGAGCAGTACTTC. It encodes CAIRRDIQEQYF.

The chain carries TRBV7-6 and TRBJ2-7; the match to TRBD1 covers 12 bases. With V trimmed by 0 bases and J by 2 bases, 2 bases remained unmatched. Germline CDR1 and CDR2: SGHVS and FNYEAQ. The length of the CDR3 is 16 residues. The CDR3: CASSLAGQGAPYEQYF. The CDR3 DNA reads as TGTGCCAGCAGCTTAGCGGGACAGGGGGCTCCCTACGAGCAGTACTTC.

The table lists this clonotype with many counts. The rearrangement uses TRBV7-6 and TRBJ2-2; 9 bases line up with TRBD1. With 4 bases clipped from V and 4 bases from J, the junction kept 4 bases outside the gene matches. There are 15 residues in the CDR3. CDR1 is SGHVS and CDR2 is FNYEAQ in the germline V gene. This CDR3 is CASSWGQGSTGELFF. Here the CDR3 DNA reads TGTGCCAGCAGCTGGGGACAGGGAAGCACCGGGGAGCTGTTTTTT.

This clonotype occurred many times. The chain joins TRBV4-2 to TRBJ1-1; 7 nucleotides line up with TRBD1. V was pared by 0 bases and J by 0 bases, with 16 bases of the junction left unmatched. This CDR3 is 20 amino acids long. Germline lookup yields CDR1 LGHNA and CDR2 YNFKEQ. The chain's CDR3 is CASSQEGGGSVRMVNTEAFF. The CDR3, as DNA: TGTGCCAGCAGCCAAGAGGGAGGGGGCTCGGTAAGGATGGTGAACACTGAAGCTTTCTTT.

Ten or more counts support this clonotype. The rearrangement uses TRBV7-8 and TRBJ2-5, with 12 bases lining up with TRBD2. Unmatched junction bases numbered 5, after V lost 2 bases and J lost 4 bases. The CDR3 spans 16 residues. Germline V gives CDR1 SGHVS, CDR2 FQNEAQ. CDR3 nucleotides: TGTGCCAGCAGCTTAATTTCTAGCGGGAGGGGAGAGACCCAGTACTTC. This translates into CASSLISSGRGETQYF.

This clonotype was recorded many times. The chain links TRBV6-2 or TRBV6-3 to TRBJ2-1, with D possibly being TRBD1 or TRBD2 (6 bases each). Looked up from germline, CDR1 is MNHEY and CDR2 is SVGEGT. V dropped 7 bases and J dropped 1 base, with 17 bases sitting between them. This CDR3 is built from 16 residues. The DNA for the CDR3 is TGTGCCAGCAATTTACATCAGGGGAGGTCCTACAATGAGCAGTTCTTC. Translating gives CASNLHQGRSYNEQFF.

Concerning this clonotype: This may come from a read error, since a much larger clone is one base off. V gene TRBV28 combines with J gene TRBJ1-5; 7 bases fit TRBD1. After removal of 6 bases from V and 2 bases from J, the junction contained 10 bases not matched to a gene. The CDR3 has 16 residues. Germline loops: CDR1 MDHEN, CDR2 SYDVKM. CDR3 protein: CASRPTGVFGNQPQHF. Written as DNA, the CDR3 is TGTGCCAGCAGACCTACAGGGGTCTTTGGCAATCAGCCCCAGCATTTT.

The chain is built from TRBV28 and TRBJ2-1, with 13 bases lining up with TRBD2. Trimming removed 6 bases from V and 13 bases from J; junction bases left unmatched: 3. This CDR3 is built from 12 residues. CDR1 MDHEN and CDR2 SYDVKM come from the germline V gene. The CDR3 region has the DNA TGTGCCAGCAGGACTAGCGGGAGGTACCAGTTCTTC. This gives the protein CASRTSGRYQFF.

There are a few counts of this clonotype. The gene calls are TRBV6-5 and TRBJ2-7; D uncertain. With 4 bases removed from V and 2 bases from J, the gap between germline ends came to 15 bases. The CDR3 totals 15 residues. The germline V gene encodes CDR1 MNHEY and CDR2 SVGAGI. The CDR3 DNA reads TGTGCCAGCAGTTCCGCGACGCGTCGACCCTACGAGCAGTACTTC. This translates into CASSSATRRPYEQYF.